This T cell receptor beta chain was identified in a study of blood T cell repertoires in COVID-19. This CDR3 spans 14 amino acids. The V and J ends lost 2 bases and 5 bases respectively, with 12 bases between them. Looked up from germline, CDR1 is LGHDT and CDR2 is YNNKEL (reference sequence). Only in-frame clones appear in the TCRdb table, and some are missing; sequencing was by immunoSEQ multiplex PCR. The table has about 430,000 clones, approximately 87% seen once. Each participant's cohort was designated according to participant-reported clinical history. This TCR was recovered from a woman aged 25 to 39 with acute COVID-19. Sequences were obtained from PBMCs or T cells enriched from blood (not recorded which). The gene calls are TRBV3-1 (or the pseudogene TRBV3-2) and TRBJ1-2, with D maybe TRBD1 (6 bases). The CDR3 loop is CASSQKGVSYGYTF. CDR3 nucleotide sequence: TGTGCCAGCAGCCAAAAGGGGGTTTCGTATGGCTACACCTTC.